Sequencing of this TCR beta chain was carried out in a study of blood T cell repertoires in COVID-19. Study overall: The analysed material was cDNA or gDNA that came from T cells, B-cell-depleted T cells, or PBMCs.

Trimming stripped 5 bases from V and 0 bases from J, with 14 bases between. The CDR3 extends over 16 amino acids. CDR1 is SGHTA and CDR2 is FQGNSA in the germline V gene. Clones were sequenced by immunoSEQ multiplex PCR, and TCRdb holds only the in-frame ones, with some missing. The repertoire consists of 250,000 or so clones, with around 90% occurring once and the leading ten covering 10% to 14%. The specimen was PBMCs or T cells enriched from blood (not recorded which). The TCR sequence derives from a man under 40 who had recovered from COVID-19. The rearrangement links TRBV7-2 to TRBJ2-4; D is possibly TRBD1 (5 bases). The CDR3 DNA reads as TGTGCCAGCAGCACGACAGTTCAACTAGCCAAAAACATTCAGTACTTC. Translating it yields CASSTTVQLAKNIQYF.